This T cell receptor (beta chain) was sequenced in a study of blood T cell repertoires in COVID-19. For the study at large: There were acute and convalescent COVID-19 samples, and they came from the United States, Italy and Spain. T cells, B-cell-depleted T cells, or PBMCs provided the cDNA or gDNA that served as material.

CDR1 and CDR2 (germline): SGHRS, YFSETQ. Trimming cost V 2 bases and J 0 bases, with 15 bases left between them. The CDR3 length is 16 residues. Under the authors' procedure: For nucleated cells, counts were estimated from reference gene primer amplification. Produced via immunoSEQ multiplex PCR; TCRdb's table is partial and in-frame only. V and J calls and clone size are those listed in that table; D and trimming were worked out from the DNA. The sample lists more than 95,000 clones; about 81% were seen once. This clone was seen more than once but under ten times. Other DNA variants within this sample encode the same CDR3.

The receptor was derived from a woman between 45 and 60 years old with acute or convalescent COVID-19. The chain recombines TRBV5-1 with TRBJ2-7, with D maybe TRBD1 (6 bases). What was sequenced was peripheral blood. CDR3 sequence reads: CASSLGQGSSSYEQYF. The CDR3 nucleotides read TGCGCCAGCAGCTTAGGGCAGGGGTCGAGCTCCTACGAGCAGTACTTC.